Each of the 6 T cell receptor beta chains below was sequenced from the same sample in a study of regulatory T cells in long-lasting Graves disease. Combining iRepertoire HTBI primers with Arm-PCR of CDR3 regions, the authors built TCR beta libraries. One entry per CDR3 protein, called by TCRdb with MiXCR from the multiplex PCR reads. The repertoire holds 500,000 to 800,000 distinct CDR3 sequences, with approximately 29% as singletons. Time point meaning: persistent/refractory GD, antithyroid drugs over 5 years with positive TRAb. Generation of the TCR library employed RNA extracted from PBMCs. This sample comprised peripheral blood mononuclear cells (PBMCs), obtained when the disease was refractory, from a patient treated with antithyroid drugs. These receptors came from a female donor with Graves disease.

V gene TRBV6-1 combines with J gene TRBJ2-1; weak D call: TRBD2 (5 bases). The ends were cut back, 5 bases at V and 4 bases at J, with 12 bases in the middle. Germline loops: CDR1 MNHNS, CDR2 SASEGT. The CDR3 totals 14 residues. CDR3 DNA sequence: TGTGCCAGCAGTCGTCGGGCGGGTTACAATGAGCAGTTCTTC. The encoded protein is CASSRRAGYNEQFF.

This clonotype has only a few counts. The V gene is TRBV18, the J gene TRBJ2-7; 7 nucleotides agree with TRBD1. The V gene's germline CDR1 is KGHSH and CDR2 LQKENI. The ends lost 4 bases at V and 6 bases at J; junction bases unmatched: 12. The CDR3 runs to 15 residues. CDR3 DNA: TGTGCCAGCTCACGTGGTGGGACAGCGGCTGGCGAGCAGTACTTC. Translated, it gives CASSRGGTAAGEQYF.

The chain carries TRBV7-3 and TRBJ1-6; 8 nucleotides line up with TRBD1. Trimming removed 4 bases from V and 7 bases from J; junction bases left unmatched: 6. CDR1 and CDR2 from the germline V gene are SGHTA and FQGTGA. The CDR3 spans 15 residues. This CDR3 reads CASSSEGQENSPLHF. CDR3 bases: TGTGCCAGCAGCTCCGAGGGACAGGAGAATTCACCCCTCCACTTT.

The chain recombines TRBV10-3 with TRBJ1-1; D is unresolved. Germline CDR1 ENHRY, CDR2 SYGVKD. This CDR3 has 13 amino acids. V lost 8 bases and J lost 0, with 10 bases in between. In DNA, the CDR3 is TGTGCCATCTCGGAAACTATGAACACTGAAGCTTTCTTT. Amino acid sequence: CAISETMNTEAFF.

The rearrangement links TRBV5-1 to TRBJ2-7; 11 bases match TRBD2. Germline loops: CDR1 SGHRS, CDR2 YFSETQ. Trimming cost V 4 bases and J 1 base; bases outside gene matches: 7. The CDR3 totals 16 residues. DNA of the CDR3: TGCGCCAGCAGCACGGGGACTAGCGGAAGGTCCTACGAGCAGTACTTC. Translation: CASSTGTSGRSYEQYF.

This clonotype was recorded a few times. The rearrangement uses TRBV28 and TRBJ2-7, with unresolved D. Trimming cost V 3 bases and J 0 bases, with 9 bases left between them. Germline V gives CDR1 MDHEN, CDR2 SYDVKM. CDR3 length: 14 residues. The CDR3 DNA sequence: TGTGCCAGCAGTTTTCCTCTTAGCTCCTACGAGCAGTACTTC. Translated: CASSFPLSSYEQYF.